The rows below give T cell receptor beta chains drawn from one sample of a study of cytomegalovirus exposure and HLA in healthy donors. The protocol was immunoSEQ multiplex PCR, while the TCRdb copy is restricted to in-frame clones and leaves out a portion. This table holds 100,000 to 120,000 clones, over 80% found once. Sequenced input: PBMCs. These receptors were taken from a man younger than 45 in good health and CMV-seropositive. Each CDR3 is given with its conserved first and last residue. The D gene is left open where the match is weak. Not every row has a clone size; where given, it reads once, few, many or a size class.

v_call	j_call	clone_size	d_call	cdr3_nt	cdr3_aa
TRBV27	TRBJ2-7	NA	NA	TGTGCCAGCAGTTTAACAGGTACATCCTACGAGCAGTACTTC	CASSLTGTSYEQYF
TRBV5-4	TRBJ1-2	NA	TRBD1	TGTGCCAGCAGCCCGGACAGGGAGTATGGCTACACCTTC	CASSPDREYGYTF
TRBV6-5	TRBJ1-2	NA	NA	TGTGCCAGCAGCCGGACAAATGGTGGCTACACCTTC	CASSRTNGGYTF
TRBV5-1	TRBJ2-7	NA	TRBD2	TGCGCCAGCAGCACGGGACTAGCTTCCTACGAGCAGTACTTC	CASSTGLASYEQYF
TRBV6-4	TRBJ2-1	NA	TRBD1	TGTGCCAGCAGTGACATGGGACAGGTCCACAATGAGCAGTTCTTC	CASSDMGQVHNEQFF
TRBV4-2	TRBJ2-7	NA	TRBD1	TGTGCCAGCAGCCAAGATGTCGACAGGGTTACCTACGAGCAGTACTTC	CASSQDVDRVTYEQYF
TRBV6-6	TRBJ2-7	NA	TRBD1	TGTGCCAGCAGTTACTCGAGGGACAGCTCCTACGAGCAGTACTTC	CASSYSRDSSYEQYF
TRBV7-2	TRBJ2-7	NA	NA	TGTGCCAGCAGCCAGACAGAGCACTACGAGCAGTACTTC	CASSQTEHYEQYF
TRBV12-5	TRBJ2-5	once	NA	TGTGCTAGTGGTTTGGGCAGACAAGAGACCCAGTACTTC	CASGLGRQETQYF
TRBV9	TRBJ2-2	NA	TRBD2	TGTGCCAGCAGCGTATTTAGCGGGGTGGGGAACACCGGGGAGCTGTTTTTT	CASSVFSGVGNTGELFF
TRBV15	TRBJ1-1	few	TRBD1	TGTGCCACCAGCAGAGATCTGGCAGGGGGCGTTAGTACTGAAGCTTTCTTT	CATSRDLAGGVSTEAFF
TRBV4-3	TRBJ2-3	NA	NA	TGCGCCAGCAGCCAAGATAGTCAGGGTTGGGCAGATACGCAGTATTTT	CASSQDSQGWADTQYF
TRBV19	TRBJ1-5	NA	NA	TGTGCCAGTAGTATAACGGGAGTTAGACAGCCCCAGCATTTT	CASSITGVRQPQHF
TRBV7-6	TRBJ1-1	NA	TRBD1	TGTGCCAGCAGCTTAGAAGCAGGGGGCAGAACTGAAGCTTTCTTT	CASSLEAGGRTEAFF
TRBV5-5	TRBJ1-2	few	NA	TGTGCCAGCAGCTTGGACGCCCGGGGAGCTATGTATGGCTACACCTTC	CASSLDARGAMYGYTF
TRBV10-3	TRBJ2-2	NA	NA	TGTGCCATCAGTGCTGGCAGGGGAAACGGGGAGCTGTTTTTT	CAISAGRGNGELFF
TRBV15	TRBJ1-1	NA	NA	TGTGCCACCAGCAGAGGAAGGGGCATGAACACTGAAGCTTTCTTT	CATSRGRGMNTEAFF
TRBV5-6	TRBJ1-1	NA	NA	TGTGCCAGCAGCTTTACAGGGTTGGCCACTGAAGCTTTCTTT	CASSFTGLATEAFF
TRBV6-6	TRBJ2-2	once	TRBD2	TGTGCCAGCCGGACGACTAGCTCGGGCACCGGGGAGCTGTTTTTT	CASRTTSSGTGELFF
TRBV18	TRBJ1-1	NA	NA	TGTGCCAGCTCGCTACAGGGCACTGAAGCTTTCTTT	CASSLQGTEAFF
TRBV25-1	TRBJ2-7	once	NA	TGTGCCAGCAGTACAGGGTTCTACGAGCAGTACTTC	CASSTGFYEQYF
TRBV4-2	TRBJ2-6	medium-sized	TRBD2	TGTGCCAGCAGTAATGAGGGCGGGGGGAGGTCAGGTGGGGCCAACGTCCTGACTTTC	CASSNEGGGRSGGANVLTF
TRBV29-1	TRBJ1-1	NA	TRBD1	TGCAGCGTTGAGAAGAAGAGCGCGACAGGGGCCACTGAAGCTTTCTTT	CSVEKKSATGATEAFF
TRBV2	TRBJ2-5	NA	NA	TGTGCCAGCTGCGGGACAGCCCAAGAGACCCAGTACTTC	CASCGTAQETQYF
TRBV6-5	TRBJ1-1	NA	NA	TGTGCCAGCAGTTACTCGGGGGGAGGATCCACTGAAGCTTTCTTT	CASSYSGGGSTEAFF
TRBV30	TRBJ1-2	NA	NA	TGTGCCGGTCCCAGGGTATCCAACTATGGCTACACCTTC	CAGPRVSNYGYTF
TRBV12-5	TRBJ2-5	NA	TRBD2	TGTGCTAGTGGTCACGGACTAGCGGGGGCCCAAGAGACCCAGTACTTC	CASGHGLAGAQETQYF
TRBV4-1	TRBJ1-5	NA	NA	TGCGCCAGCAGCCAAGATGGCAGAAATCAGCCCCAGCATTTT	CASSQDGRNQPQHF
TRBV29-1	TRBJ1-5	NA	NA	TGCAGCCCTCACTCGCCCCAGCATTTT	CSPHSPQHF
TRBV25-1	TRBJ1-6	NA	NA	TGTGCCAGCAGTGAATCACGGGGTGGTAATTCACCCCTCCACTTT	CASSESRGGNSPLHF
TRBV10-3	TRBJ2-2	NA	TRBD1	TGTGCCATGGGACAGGGCATAAACACCGGGGAGCTGTTTTTT	CAMGQGINTGELFF
TRBV2	TRBJ2-7	few	NA	TGTGCCAGCAGTGAAGCGCGGCATACCGAGCAGTACTTC	CASSEARHTEQYF
TRBV5-1	TRBJ2-5	NA	TRBD2	TGCGCCAGCAGCTTGGGTCGCGGGGGGAGGTTAGAGACCCAGTACTTC	CASSLGRGGRLETQYF
TRBV28	TRBJ1-1	NA	TRBD1	TGTGCCAGCAGTTCCCCAGGGGGCGCGACTGAAGCTTTCTTT	CASSSPGGATEAFF
TRBV28	TRBJ1-3	NA	NA	TGTGCCAGCAGGACGGGGGGCGCCTTTGGAAACACCATATATTTT	CASRTGGAFGNTIYF
TRBV18	TRBJ2-1	NA	TRBD1	TGTGCCAGCTCTCCAGGACAGGGTCCCAACAATGAGCAGTTCTTC	CASSPGQGPNNEQFF
TRBV6-6	TRBJ2-1	NA	TRBD2	TGTGCCAGCAGTCAAGCGGGGAATGAGCAGTTCTTC	CASSQAGNEQFF
TRBV5-5	TRBJ1-1	NA	TRBD1	TGTGCCAGCAGCCCGGCACAGGGGACAACTGAAGCTTTCTTT	CASSPAQGTTEAFF
TRBV6-1	TRBJ2-7	few	TRBD1	TGTGCCAGCAGTGGGGACAGGGGGTCCTACGAGCAGTACTTC	CASSGDRGSYEQYF
TRBV7-2	TRBJ1-2	NA	TRBD1	TGTGCCAGCAGCAAGTCAGGGGGACAGGGAAACTATGGCTACACCTTC	CASSKSGGQGNYGYTF
TRBV18	TRBJ2-5	few	NA	TGTGCCAGCTCACCAGCCCAGGGTGGTGGAGAGACCCAGTACTTC	CASSPAQGGGETQYF
TRBV10-1	TRBJ2-2	NA	TRBD1	TGCGCCAGCAGTGATGGACAGGGCGCAGGCGGGATTACCGGGGAGCTGTTTTTT	CASSDGQGAGGITGELFF
TRBV7-8	TRBJ2-1	NA	NA	TGTGCCAGCAGCCCCAGGGGGGCCTACAATGAGCAGTTCTTC	CASSPRGAYNEQFF
TRBV5-4	TRBJ2-3	NA	TRBD1	TGTGCCAGCAGCCGAGGGGGGACAGGGCTCACAGATACGCAGTATTTT	CASSRGGTGLTDTQYF
TRBV5-1	TRBJ2-5	NA	TRBD2	TGCGCCAGCAGCACCCTAGCGGGGGAAGAGACCCAGTACTTC	CASSTLAGEETQYF
TRBV27	TRBJ1-1	NA	NA	TGTGCCAGCAGACCGCTGTGGCAGGGTTTCTCTGAAGCTTTCTTT	CASRPLWQGFSEAFF
TRBV6-1	TRBJ1-1	NA	TRBD1	TGTGCATCAAACAGGGGGGACACTGAAGCTTTCTTT	CASNRGDTEAFF